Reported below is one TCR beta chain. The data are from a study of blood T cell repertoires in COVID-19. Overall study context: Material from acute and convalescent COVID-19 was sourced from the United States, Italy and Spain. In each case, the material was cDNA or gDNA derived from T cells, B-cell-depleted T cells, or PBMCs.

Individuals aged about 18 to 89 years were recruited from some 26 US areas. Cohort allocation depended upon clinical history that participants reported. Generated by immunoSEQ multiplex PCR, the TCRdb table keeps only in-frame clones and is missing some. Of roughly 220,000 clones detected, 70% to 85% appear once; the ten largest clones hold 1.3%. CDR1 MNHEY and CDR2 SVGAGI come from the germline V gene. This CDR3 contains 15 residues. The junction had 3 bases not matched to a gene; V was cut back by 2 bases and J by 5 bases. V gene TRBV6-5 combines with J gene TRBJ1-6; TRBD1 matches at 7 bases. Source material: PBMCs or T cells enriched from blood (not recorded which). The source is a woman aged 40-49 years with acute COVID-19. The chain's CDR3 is CASSYRDSHNSPLHF. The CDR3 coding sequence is TGTGCCAGCAGTTACCGGGACAGCCATAATTCACCCCTCCACTTT.